This T cell receptor (beta chain) appears in the sequencing data of a study of beta chain features in type 1 diabetes. cDNA synthesis used the whole RNA isolate, giving expressed TCRB sequences. The assay was immunoSEQ multiplex PCR, and TCRdb's table has in-frame clones only and misses some. The sample gives about 150,000 clones, about 8.1% of which show up once; almost 0.65% is in the top ten. CDR1 is SEHNR and CDR2 is FQNEAQ in the germline V gene (reference sequence). V lost 5 bases and J 0 bases, leaving 10 bases between the germline ends. CDR3 size: 14 residues. Sorted cells reached over 95% purity in every population.

The origin of this receptor is a man aged 18 to 29 in good health. The V call is TRBV7-9, the J call TRBJ1-1, with D possibly TRBD1 on 5 matching bases. Material for sequencing was central memory CD4+ T cells from blood. The CDR3 here is CASSRAGMNTEAFF. In nucleotides, the CDR3 is TGTGCCAGCAGCCGCGCAGGGATGAACACTGAAGCTTTCTTT. Based on the CDR3 plus reference TRBV7-9 and TRBJ1-1, the full variable domain is DTGVSQNPRHKITKRGQNVTFRCDPISEHNRLYWYRQTLGQGPEFLTYFQNEAQLEKSRLLSDRFSAERPKGSFSTLEIQRTEQGDSAMYLCASSRAGMNTEAFFGQGTRLTVV.